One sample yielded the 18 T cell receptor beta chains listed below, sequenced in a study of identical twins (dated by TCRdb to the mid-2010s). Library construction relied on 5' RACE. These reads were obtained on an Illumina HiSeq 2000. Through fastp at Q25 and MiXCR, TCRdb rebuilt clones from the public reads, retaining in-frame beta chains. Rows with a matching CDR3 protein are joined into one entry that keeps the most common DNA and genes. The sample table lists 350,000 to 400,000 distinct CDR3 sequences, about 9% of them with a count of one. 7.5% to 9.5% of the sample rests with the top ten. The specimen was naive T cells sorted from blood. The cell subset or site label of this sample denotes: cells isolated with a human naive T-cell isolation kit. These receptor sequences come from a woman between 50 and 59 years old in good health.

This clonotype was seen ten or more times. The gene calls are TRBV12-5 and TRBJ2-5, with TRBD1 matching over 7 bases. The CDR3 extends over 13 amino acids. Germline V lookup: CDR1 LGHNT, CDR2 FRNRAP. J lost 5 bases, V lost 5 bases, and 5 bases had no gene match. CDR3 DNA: TGTGCTAGTGGTGACAGGGAATCGGAGACCCAGTACTTC. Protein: CASGDRESETQYF. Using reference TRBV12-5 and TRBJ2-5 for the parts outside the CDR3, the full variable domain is DARVTQTPRHKVTEMGQEVTMRCQPILGHNTVFWYRQTMMQGLELLAYFRNRAPLDDSGMPKDRFSAEMPDATLATLKIQPSEPRDSAVYFCASGDRESETQYFGPGTRLLVL.

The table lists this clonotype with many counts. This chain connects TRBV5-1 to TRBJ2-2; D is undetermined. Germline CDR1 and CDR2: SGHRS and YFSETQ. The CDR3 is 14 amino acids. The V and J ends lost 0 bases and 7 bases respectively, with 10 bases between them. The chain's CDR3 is CASSLVTVNGELFF. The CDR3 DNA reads TGCGCCAGCAGCTTGGTAACAGTGAACGGGGAGCTGTTTTTT.

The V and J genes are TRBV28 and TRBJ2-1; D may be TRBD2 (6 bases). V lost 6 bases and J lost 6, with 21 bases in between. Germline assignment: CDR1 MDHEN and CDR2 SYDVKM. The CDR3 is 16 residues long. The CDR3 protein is CASSSRAGRAANEQFF. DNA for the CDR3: TGTGCCAGCAGCTCCCGAGCGGGTCGGGCAGCCAATGAGCAGTTCTTC.

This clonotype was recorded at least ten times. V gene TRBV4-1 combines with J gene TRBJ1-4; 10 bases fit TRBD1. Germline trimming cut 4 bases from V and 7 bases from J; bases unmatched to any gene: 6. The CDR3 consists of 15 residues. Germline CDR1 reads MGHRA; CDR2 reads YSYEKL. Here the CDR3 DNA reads TGCGCCAGCAGCCCCCGAGGGACAGGGGTTGAAAAACTGTTTTTT. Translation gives CASSPRGTGVEKLFF.

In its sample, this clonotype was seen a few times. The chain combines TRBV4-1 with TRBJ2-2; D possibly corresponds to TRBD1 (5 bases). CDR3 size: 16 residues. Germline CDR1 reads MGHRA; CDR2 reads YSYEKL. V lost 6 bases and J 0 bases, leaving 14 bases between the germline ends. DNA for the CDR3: TGCGCCAGCAGTAAAGGAAGGGGCCCGAACACCGGGGAGCTGTTTTTT. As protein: CASSKGRGPNTGELFF.

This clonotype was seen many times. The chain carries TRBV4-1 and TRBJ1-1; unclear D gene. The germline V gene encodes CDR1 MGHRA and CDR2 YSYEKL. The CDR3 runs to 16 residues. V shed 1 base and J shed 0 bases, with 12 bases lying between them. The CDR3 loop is CASSQGVRYLNTEAFF. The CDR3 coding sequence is TGCGCCAGCAGCCAAGGGGTCAGATACTTGAACACTGAAGCTTTCTTT.

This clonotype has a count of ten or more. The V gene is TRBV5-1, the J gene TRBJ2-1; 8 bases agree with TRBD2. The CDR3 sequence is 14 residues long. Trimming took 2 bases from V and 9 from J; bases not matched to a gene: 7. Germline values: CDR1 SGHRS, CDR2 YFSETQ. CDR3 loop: CASSFLPGGSEQFF. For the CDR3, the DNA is TGCGCCAGCAGCTTCCTCCCGGGAGGGAGTGAGCAGTTCTTC. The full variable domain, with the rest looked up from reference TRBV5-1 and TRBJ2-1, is KAGVTQTPRYLIKTRGQQVTLSCSPISGHRSVSWYQQTPGQGLQFLFEYFSETQRNKGNFPGRFSGRQFSNSRSEMNVSTLELGDSALYLCASSFLPGGSEQFFGPGTRLTVL.

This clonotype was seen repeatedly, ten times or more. In DNA form, the CDR3 reads TGTGCCAGCACCCACAGGATAGTTGGACTTCTGGAGACCCAGTACTTC. It codes for CASTHRIVGLLETQYF. The chain couples TRBV7-9 to TRBJ2-5; TRBD1 or TRBD2 may be the D gene (5 bases each). The CDR3 length is 16 residues. The V gene lost 7 bases and the J gene lost 5 bases, with 23 bases spanning the gap. Germline lookup yields CDR1 SEHNR and CDR2 FQNEAQ (reference sequence).

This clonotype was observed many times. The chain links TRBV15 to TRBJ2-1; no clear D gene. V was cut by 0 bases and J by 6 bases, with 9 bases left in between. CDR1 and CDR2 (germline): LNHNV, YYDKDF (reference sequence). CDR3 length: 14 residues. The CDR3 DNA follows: TGTGCCACCAGCAGAGATGGTGCAGCCAATGAGCAGTTCTTC. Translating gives CATSRDGAANEQFF.

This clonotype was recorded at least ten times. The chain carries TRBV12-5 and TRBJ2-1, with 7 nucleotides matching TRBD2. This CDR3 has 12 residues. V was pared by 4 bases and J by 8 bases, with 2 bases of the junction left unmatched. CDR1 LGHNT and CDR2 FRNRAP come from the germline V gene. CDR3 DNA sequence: TGTGCTAGTGGTTGGGGGGGGGATGAGCAGTTCTTC. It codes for CASGWGGDEQFF.

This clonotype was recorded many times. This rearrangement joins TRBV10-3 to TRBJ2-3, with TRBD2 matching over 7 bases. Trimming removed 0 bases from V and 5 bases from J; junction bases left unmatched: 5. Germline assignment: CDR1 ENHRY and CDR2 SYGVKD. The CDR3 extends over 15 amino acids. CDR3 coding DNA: TGTGCCATCAGTGAGTCTGGGAGGGCAGAAGATACGCAGTATTTT. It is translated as CAISESGRAEDTQYF.

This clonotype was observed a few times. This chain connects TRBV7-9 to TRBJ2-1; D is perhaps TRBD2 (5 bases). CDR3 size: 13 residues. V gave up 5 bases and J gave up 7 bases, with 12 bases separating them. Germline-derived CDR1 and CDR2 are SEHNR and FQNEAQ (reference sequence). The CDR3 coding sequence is TGTGCCAGCAGCACAACTAGGAAAAATGAGCAGTTCTTC. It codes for CASSTTRKNEQFF.

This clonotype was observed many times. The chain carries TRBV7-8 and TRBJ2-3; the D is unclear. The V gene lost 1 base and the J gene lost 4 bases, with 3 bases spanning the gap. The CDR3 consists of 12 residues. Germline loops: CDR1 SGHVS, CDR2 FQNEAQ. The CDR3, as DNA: TGTGCCAGCAGCTTAGAGTCAGATACGCAGTATTTT. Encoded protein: CASSLESDTQYF.

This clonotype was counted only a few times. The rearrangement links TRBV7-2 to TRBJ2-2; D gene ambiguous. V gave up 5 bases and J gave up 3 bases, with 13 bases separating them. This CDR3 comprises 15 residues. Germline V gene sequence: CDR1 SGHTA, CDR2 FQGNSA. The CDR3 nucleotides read TGTGCCAGCAGCCCCCGAGCTGCGGACACCGGGGAGCTGTTTTTT. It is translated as CASSPRAADTGELFF.

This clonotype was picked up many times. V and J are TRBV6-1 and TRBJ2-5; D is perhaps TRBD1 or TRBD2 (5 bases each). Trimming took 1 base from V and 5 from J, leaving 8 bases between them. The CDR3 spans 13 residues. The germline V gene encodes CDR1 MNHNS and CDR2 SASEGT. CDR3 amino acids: CASSEGDVETQYF. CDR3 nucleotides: TGTGCCAGCAGTGAAGGGGACGTGGAGACCCAGTACTTC.

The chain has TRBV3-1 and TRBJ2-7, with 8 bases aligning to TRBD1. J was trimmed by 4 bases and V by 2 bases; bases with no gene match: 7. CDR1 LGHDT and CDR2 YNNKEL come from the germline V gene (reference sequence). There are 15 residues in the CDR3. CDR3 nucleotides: TGTGCCAGCAGCCAAACAGACAGGGGTCAGTACGAGCAGTACGTC. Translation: CASSQTDRGQYEQYV.

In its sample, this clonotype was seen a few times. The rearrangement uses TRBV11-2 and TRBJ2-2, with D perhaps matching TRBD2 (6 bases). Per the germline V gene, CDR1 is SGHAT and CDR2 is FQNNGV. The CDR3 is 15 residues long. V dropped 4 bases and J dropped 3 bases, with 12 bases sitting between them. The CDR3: CASSSRERDTGELFF. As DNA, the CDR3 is TGTGCCAGCAGCTCTCGGGAGCGGGACACCGGGGAGCTGTTTTTT.

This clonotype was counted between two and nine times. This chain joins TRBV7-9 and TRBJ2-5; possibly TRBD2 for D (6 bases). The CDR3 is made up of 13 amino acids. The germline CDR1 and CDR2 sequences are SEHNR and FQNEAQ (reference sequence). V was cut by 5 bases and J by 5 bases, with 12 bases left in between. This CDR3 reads CASSPQRAETQYF. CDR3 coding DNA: TGTGCCAGCAGCCCCCAGCGGGCGGAGACCCAGTACTTC.